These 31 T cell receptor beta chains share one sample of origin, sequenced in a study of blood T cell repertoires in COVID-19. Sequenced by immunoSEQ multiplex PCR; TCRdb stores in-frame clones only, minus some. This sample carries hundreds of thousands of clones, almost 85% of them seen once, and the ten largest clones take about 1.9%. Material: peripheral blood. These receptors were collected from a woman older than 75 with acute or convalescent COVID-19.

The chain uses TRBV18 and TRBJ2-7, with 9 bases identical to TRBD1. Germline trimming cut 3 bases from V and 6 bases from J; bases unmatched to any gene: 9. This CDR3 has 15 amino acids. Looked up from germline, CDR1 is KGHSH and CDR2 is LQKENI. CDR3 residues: CASSPPGTGNGEQYF. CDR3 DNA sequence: TGTGCCAGCTCACCTCCCGGGACAGGGAACGGCGAGCAGTACTTC.

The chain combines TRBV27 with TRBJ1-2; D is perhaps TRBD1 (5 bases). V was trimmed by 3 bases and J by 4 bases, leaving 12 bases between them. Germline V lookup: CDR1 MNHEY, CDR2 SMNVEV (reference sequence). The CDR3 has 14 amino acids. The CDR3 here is CASSFWGAGYGYTF. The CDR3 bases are TGTGCCAGCAGTTTTTGGGGCGCCGGCTATGGCTACACCTTC.

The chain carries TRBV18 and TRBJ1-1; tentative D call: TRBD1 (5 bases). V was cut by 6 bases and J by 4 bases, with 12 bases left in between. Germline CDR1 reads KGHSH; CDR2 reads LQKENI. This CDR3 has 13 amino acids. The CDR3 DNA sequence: TGTGCCAGCTCGGACACTTGGGGCACTGAAGCTTTCTTT. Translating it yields CASSDTWGTEAFF. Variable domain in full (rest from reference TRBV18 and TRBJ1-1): NAGVMQNPRHLVRRRGQEARLRCSPMKGHSHVYWYRQLPEEGLKFMVYLQKENIIDESGMPKERFSAEFPKEGPSILRIQQVVRGDSAAYFCASSDTWGTEAFFGQGTRLTVV.

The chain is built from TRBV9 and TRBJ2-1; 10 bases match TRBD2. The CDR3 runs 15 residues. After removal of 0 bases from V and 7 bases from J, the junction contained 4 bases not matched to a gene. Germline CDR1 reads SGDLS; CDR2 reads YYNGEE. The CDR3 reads CASSVAPGLANEQFF. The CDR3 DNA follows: TGTGCCAGCAGCGTAGCTCCGGGACTAGCGAATGAGCAGTTCTTC.

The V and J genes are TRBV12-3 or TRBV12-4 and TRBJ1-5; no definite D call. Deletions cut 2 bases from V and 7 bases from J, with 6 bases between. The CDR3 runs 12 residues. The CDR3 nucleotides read TGTGCCAGCAGTTTAAAGAGGCAGCCCCAGCATTTT. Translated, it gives CASSLKRQPQHF.

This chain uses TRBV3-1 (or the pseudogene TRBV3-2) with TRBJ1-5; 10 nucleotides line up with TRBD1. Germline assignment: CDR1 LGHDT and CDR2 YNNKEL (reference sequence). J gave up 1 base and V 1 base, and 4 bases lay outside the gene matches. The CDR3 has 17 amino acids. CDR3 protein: CASSQGDRGMSNQPQHF. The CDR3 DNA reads TGTGCCAGCAGCCAAGGGGACAGGGGTATGAGCAATCAGCCCCAGCATTTT.

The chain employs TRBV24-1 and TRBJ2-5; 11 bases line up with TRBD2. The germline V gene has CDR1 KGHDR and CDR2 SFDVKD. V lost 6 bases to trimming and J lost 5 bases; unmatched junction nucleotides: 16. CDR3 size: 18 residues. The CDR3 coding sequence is TGTGCCACCAGTTCCGGGACCGATCCTACTAGCGGGAGTGAGACCCAGTACTTC. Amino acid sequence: CATSSGTDPTSGSETQYF.

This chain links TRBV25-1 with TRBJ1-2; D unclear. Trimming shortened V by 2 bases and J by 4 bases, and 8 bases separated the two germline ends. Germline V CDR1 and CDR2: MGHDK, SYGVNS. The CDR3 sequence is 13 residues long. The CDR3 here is CASSEGGSYGYTF. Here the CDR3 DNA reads TGTGCCAGCAGTGAAGGAGGCAGCTATGGCTACACCTTC.

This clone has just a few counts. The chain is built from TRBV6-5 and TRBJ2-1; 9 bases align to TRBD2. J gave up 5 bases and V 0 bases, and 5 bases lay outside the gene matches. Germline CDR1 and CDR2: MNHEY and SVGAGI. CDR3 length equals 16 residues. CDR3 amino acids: CASSYSERGEHNEQFF. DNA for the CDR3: TGTGCCAGCAGTTACTCGGAGCGGGGGGAACACAATGAGCAGTTCTTC.

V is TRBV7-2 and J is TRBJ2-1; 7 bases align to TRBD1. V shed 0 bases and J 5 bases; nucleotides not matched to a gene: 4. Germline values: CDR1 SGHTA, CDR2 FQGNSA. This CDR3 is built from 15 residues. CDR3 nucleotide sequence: TGTGCCAGCAGCTTAGCAGGGACAGAAGACAATGAGCAGTTCTTC. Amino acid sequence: CASSLAGTEDNEQFF.

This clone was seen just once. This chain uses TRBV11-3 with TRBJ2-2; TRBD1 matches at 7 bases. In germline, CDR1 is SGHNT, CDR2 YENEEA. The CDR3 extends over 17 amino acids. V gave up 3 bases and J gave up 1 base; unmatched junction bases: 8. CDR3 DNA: TGTGCCAGCAGCTTGGGGACAGACTGGCTGAACACCGGGGAGCTGTTTTTT. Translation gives CASSLGTDWLNTGELFF.

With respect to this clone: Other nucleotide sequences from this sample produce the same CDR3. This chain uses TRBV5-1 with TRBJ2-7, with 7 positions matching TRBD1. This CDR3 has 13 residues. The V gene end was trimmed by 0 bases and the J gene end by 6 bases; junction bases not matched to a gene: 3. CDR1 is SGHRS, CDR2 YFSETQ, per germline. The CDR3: CASSLGAGGEQYF. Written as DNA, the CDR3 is TGCGCCAGCAGCTTGGGGGCAGGGGGCGAGCAGTACTTC.

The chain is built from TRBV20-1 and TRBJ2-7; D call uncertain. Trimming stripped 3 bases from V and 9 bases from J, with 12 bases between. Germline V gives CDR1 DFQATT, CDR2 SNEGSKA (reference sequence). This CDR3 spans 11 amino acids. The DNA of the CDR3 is TGCAGTGCTAGGCGGCTAGAAGGGCAGTACTTC. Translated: CSARRLEGQYF.

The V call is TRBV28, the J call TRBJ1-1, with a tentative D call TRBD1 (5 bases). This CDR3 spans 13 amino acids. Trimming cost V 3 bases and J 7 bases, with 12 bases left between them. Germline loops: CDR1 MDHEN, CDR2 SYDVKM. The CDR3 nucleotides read TGTGCCAGCAGTTTGTTGGGGGAGGGTGAAGCTTTCTTT. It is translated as CASSLLGEGEAFF.

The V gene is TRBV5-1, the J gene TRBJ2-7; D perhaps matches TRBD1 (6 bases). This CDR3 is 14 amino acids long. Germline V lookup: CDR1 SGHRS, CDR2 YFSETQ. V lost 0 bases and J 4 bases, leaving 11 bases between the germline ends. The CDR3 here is CASSLAGEKYEQYF. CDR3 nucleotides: TGCGCCAGCAGCTTGGCAGGGGAAAAGTACGAGCAGTACTTC.

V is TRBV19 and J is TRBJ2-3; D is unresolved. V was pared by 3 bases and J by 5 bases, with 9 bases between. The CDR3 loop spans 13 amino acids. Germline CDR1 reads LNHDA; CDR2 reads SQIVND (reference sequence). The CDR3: CASSMSEKDTQYF. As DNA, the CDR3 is TGTGCCAGTAGTATGTCAGAAAAAGATACGCAGTATTTT.

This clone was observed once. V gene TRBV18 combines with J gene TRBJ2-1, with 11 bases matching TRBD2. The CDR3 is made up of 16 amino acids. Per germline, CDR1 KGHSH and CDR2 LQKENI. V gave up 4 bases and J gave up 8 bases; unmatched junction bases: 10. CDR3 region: CASSLLIGTSGDEQFF. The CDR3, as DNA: TGTGCCAGCTCACTTCTAATCGGGACTAGCGGCGATGAGCAGTTCTTC.

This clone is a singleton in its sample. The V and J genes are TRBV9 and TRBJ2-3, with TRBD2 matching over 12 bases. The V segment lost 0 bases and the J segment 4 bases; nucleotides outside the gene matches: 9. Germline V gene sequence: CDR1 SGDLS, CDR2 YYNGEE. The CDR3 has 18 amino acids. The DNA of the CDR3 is TGTGCCAGCAGCGTAGAGCTAGCGGGGGGGATAATTTCAGATACGCAGTATTTT. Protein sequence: CASSVELAGGIISDTQYF. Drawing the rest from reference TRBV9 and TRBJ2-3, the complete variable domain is DSGVTQTPKHLITATGQRVTLRCSPRSGDLSVYWYQQSLDQGLQFLIQYYNGEERAKGNILERFSAQQFPDLHSELNLSSLELGDSALYFCASSVELAGGIISDTQYFGPGTRLTVL.

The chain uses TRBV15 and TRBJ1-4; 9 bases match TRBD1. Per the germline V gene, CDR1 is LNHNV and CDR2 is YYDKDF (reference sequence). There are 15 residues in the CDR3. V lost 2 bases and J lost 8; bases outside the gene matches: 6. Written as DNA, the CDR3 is TGTGCCACCAGCAGACGGGACAGGGAAACGGAAAAACTGTTTTTT. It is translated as CATSRRDRETEKLFF.

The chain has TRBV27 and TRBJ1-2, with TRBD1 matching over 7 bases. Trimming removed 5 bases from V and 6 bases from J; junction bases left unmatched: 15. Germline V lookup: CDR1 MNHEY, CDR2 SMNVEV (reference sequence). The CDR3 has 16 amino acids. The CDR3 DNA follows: TGTGCCAGCAGTCCGCCCCCACTACAGGGGTCGAATGGCTACACCTTC. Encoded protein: CASSPPPLQGSNGYTF.

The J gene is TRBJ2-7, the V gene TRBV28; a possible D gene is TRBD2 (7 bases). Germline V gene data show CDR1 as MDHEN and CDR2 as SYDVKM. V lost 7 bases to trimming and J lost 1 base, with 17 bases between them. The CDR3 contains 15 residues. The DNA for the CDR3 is TGTGCCAGCAATGACAGGCGGGGGCCTTCCTACGAGCAGTACTTC. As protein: CASNDRRGPSYEQYF.

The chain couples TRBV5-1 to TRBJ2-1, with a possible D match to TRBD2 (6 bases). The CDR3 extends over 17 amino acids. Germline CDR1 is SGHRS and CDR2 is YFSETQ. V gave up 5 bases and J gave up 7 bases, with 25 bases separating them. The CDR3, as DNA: TGCGCCAGCAGAGGTCCTGGGGTAGCGGCCGAGGGGAATGAGCAGTTCTTC. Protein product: CASRGPGVAAEGNEQFF.

DNA of the CDR3: TGTGCCAGTAGTTCCCGGACAGGTCAGCAGCCCCAGCATTTT. The encoded protein is CASSSRTGQQPQHF. V is TRBV19 and J is TRBJ1-5, with 7 bases fitting TRBD1. The CDR3 is 14 amino acids. Trimming cost V 5 bases and J 7 bases; bases outside gene matches: 8. Per the germline V gene, CDR1 is LNHDA and CDR2 is SQIVND (reference sequence).

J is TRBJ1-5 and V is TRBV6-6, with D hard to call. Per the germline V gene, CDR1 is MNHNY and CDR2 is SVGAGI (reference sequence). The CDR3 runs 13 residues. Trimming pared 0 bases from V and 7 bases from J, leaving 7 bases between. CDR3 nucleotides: TGTGCCAGCAGTTACTCCCTTGTCCAGCCCCAGCATTTT. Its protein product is CASSYSLVQPQHF.

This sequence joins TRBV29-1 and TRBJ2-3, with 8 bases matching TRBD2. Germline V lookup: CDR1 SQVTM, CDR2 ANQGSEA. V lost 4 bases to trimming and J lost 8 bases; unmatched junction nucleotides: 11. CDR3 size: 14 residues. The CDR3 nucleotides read TGCAGCGTTGTGCCCGGGAGGGCTCAGGGTACGCAGTATTTT. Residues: CSVVPGRAQGTQYF.

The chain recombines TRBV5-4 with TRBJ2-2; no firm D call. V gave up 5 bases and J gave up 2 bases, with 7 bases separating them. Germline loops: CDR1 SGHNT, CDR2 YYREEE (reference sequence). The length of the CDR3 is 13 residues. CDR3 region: CASSRQNTGELFF. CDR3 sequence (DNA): TGTGCCAGCAGTAGACAAAACACCGGGGAGCTGTTTTTT. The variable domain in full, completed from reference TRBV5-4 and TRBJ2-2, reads ETGVTQSPTHLIKTRGQQVTLRCSSQSGHNTVSWYQQALGQGPQFIFQYYREEENGRGNFPPRFSGLQFPNYSSELNVNALELDDSALYLCASSRQNTGELFFGEGSRLTVL.

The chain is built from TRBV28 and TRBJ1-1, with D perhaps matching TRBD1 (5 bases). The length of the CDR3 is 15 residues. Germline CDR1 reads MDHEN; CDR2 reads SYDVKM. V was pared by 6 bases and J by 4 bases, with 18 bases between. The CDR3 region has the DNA TGTGCCAGCAGGGGGGGACGGTTGAGGGTCACTGAAGCTTTCTTT. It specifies CASRGGRLRVTEAFF.

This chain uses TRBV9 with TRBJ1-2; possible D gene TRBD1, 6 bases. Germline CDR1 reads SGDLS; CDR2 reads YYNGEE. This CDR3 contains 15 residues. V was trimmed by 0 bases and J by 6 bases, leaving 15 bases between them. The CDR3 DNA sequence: TGTGCCAGCAGCGTAGCCCCCGGGACACTCGATGGCTACACCTTC. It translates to CASSVAPGTLDGYTF.

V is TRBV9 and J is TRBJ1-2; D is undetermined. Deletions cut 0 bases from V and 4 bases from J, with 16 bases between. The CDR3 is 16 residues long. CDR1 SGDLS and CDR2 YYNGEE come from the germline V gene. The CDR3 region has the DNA TGTGCCAGCAGCGTAGCGGGTCCGGACTCTTTCTATGGCTACACCTTC. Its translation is CASSVAGPDSFYGYTF. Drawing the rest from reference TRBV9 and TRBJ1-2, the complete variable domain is DSGVTQTPKHLITATGQRVTLRCSPRSGDLSVYWYQQSLDQGLQFLIQYYNGEERAKGNILERFSAQQFPDLHSELNLSSLELGDSALYFCASSVAGPDSFYGYTFGSGTRLTVV.

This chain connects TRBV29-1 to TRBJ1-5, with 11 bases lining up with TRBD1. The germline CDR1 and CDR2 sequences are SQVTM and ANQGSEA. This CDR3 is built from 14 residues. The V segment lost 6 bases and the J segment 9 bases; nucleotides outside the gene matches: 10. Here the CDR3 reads CSVTGTGGMGPQHF. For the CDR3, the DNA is TGCAGCGTCACCGGGACAGGGGGAATGGGGCCCCAGCATTTT.

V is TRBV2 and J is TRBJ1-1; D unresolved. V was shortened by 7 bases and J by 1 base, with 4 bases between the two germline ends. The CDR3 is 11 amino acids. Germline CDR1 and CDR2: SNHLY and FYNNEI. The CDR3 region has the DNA TGTGCCAGCACCCAGAACACTGAAGCTTTCTTT. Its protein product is CASTQNTEAFF.